This T cell receptor (beta chain) was sequenced for a study of cytomegalovirus exposure and HLA in healthy donors. Whole-study context: Tens of millions of unique TCR sequences came from HLA-typed donors in an early release.

J was trimmed by 2 bases and V by 2 bases; bases with no gene match: 2. Per the germline V gene, CDR1 is SGHTA and CDR2 is FQGTGA. The CDR3 has 15 residues. Primers for the PCR totalled 60 Vbeta and 13 Jbeta. Profiling relied on immunoSEQ multiplex PCR, and the TCRdb table lists in-frame clones only, not all of them. In the table there are some 120,000 clones, 70% to 75% of which are singletons. The chain couples TRBV7-3 to TRBJ2-3; 9 bases match TRBD2. This TCR derives from a man in his thirties or forties in good health and CMV-seronegative. Sequenced input: PBMCs. CDR3: CASSLASGVTDTQYF. In DNA form, the CDR3 reads TGTGCCAGCAGCTTAGCTAGCGGGGTCACAGATACGCAGTATTTT.